One sample yielded the 31 T cell receptor beta chains listed below, sequenced in a study of T-cell reconstitution after alpha-beta-depleted transplantation in children. Unique molecular identifiers featured in how the TCRbeta library was prepared. One entry per CDR3 protein, called by TCRdb with MiXCR from the PCR reads. The sample has about 420,000 distinct CDR3 sequences, roughly 10% seen once. Sequenced material: PBMCs from the stem cell graft donor, taken from the stem cell graft. The receptors originated from a human donor who donated a stem cell graft to a child with acute myeloid leukemia.

This clonotype has just a few counts. V and J are TRBV10-1 and TRBJ2-2; D gene ambiguous. The CDR3 extends over 13 amino acids. V lost 2 bases, J lost 6 bases, and 7 bases lay in between. Germline V lookup: CDR1 WNHNN, CDR2 SYGVQD (reference sequence). CDR3 region: CASSEEVSGELFF. CDR3 coding DNA: TGCGCCAGCAGTGAGGAGGTTTCCGGGGAGCTGTTTTTT.

The CDR3 region is CSARKRGDEQFF. The CDR3 DNA is TGCAGTGCTAGAAAAAGAGGGGATGAGCAGTTCTTC. V is TRBV20-1 and J is TRBJ2-1, with D possibly called TRBD1 or TRBD2 (5 bases each). From germline, CDR1 is DFQATT and CDR2 SNEGSKA (reference sequence). The CDR3 contains 12 residues. Trimming took off 2 bases at V and 8 bases at J, with 10 bases between the two ends.

Only a few counts were recorded for this clonotype. The rearrangement links TRBV20-1 to TRBJ2-7; 9 bases map to TRBD2. J lost 7 bases, V lost 4 bases, and 11 bases had no gene match. The CDR3 consists of 14 residues. Germline V CDR1 and CDR2: DFQATT, SNEGSKA (reference sequence). CDR3 bases: TGCAGTGCTATATTCCCTGGACTAGCGAGGGAGCAGTACTTC. Its translation: CSAIFPGLAREQYF.

The chain is built from TRBV20-1 and TRBJ2-1, with D possibly being TRBD2 (5 bases). V shed 4 bases and J shed 7 bases, with 11 bases lying between them. The V gene's germline CDR1 is DFQATT and CDR2 SNEGSKA (reference sequence). This CDR3 has 12 residues. The CDR3 sequence is CSATLAGNEQFF. CDR3 DNA: TGCAGTGCTACCCTAGCCGGGAATGAGCAGTTCTTC.

This clonotype was detected many times. The V gene is TRBV20-1, the J gene TRBJ2-5; D is undetermined. The CDR3 spans 11 residues. Deletions cut 0 bases from V and 5 bases from J, with 4 bases between. Germline CDR1 and CDR2: DFQATT and SNEGSKA (reference sequence). The CDR3 region has the DNA TGCAGTGCTAGAGATTTTGAGACCCAGTACTTC. Its translation is CSARDFETQYF.

This clonotype occurred a few times. V is TRBV7-2 and J is TRBJ2-7; TRBD1 agrees at 7 bases. Trimming at V came to 6 bases and at J to 3 bases, leaving 5 bases not matched to a gene. This CDR3 spans 13 amino acids. Germline V lookup: CDR1 SGHTA, CDR2 FQGNSA. The CDR3: CASSTRQGYEQYV. The CDR3 DNA is TGTGCCAGCAGTACAAGACAGGGCTACGAGCAGTACGTC.

This clonotype was counted ten times or more. The chain couples TRBV7-9 to TRBJ2-1, with 9 bases identical to TRBD2. Trimming removed 3 bases from V and 4 bases from J; junction bases left unmatched: 4. Germline values: CDR1 SEHNR, CDR2 FQNEAQ (reference sequence). The CDR3 extends over 15 amino acids. This chain's CDR3 is CASSFGTSTYNEQFF. DNA for the CDR3: TGTGCCAGCAGCTTCGGGACTAGCACATACAATGAGCAGTTCTTC.

CDR3 in DNA: TGTGCCAGCAGTTACGGGACAGGGGGAAACTATGGCTACACCTTC. Protein: CASSYGTGGNYGYTF. J is TRBJ1-2 and V is TRBV6-5; 11 nucleotides match TRBD1. V was pared by 2 bases and J by 2 bases, with 1 base of the junction left unmatched. The CDR3 loop spans 15 amino acids. Germline CDR1 is MNHEY and CDR2 is SVGAGI.

V is TRBV5-1 and J is TRBJ2-2; 7 bases match TRBD1. Germline trimming cut 0 bases from V and 4 bases from J; bases unmatched to any gene: 3. Germline values: CDR1 SGHRS, CDR2 YFSETQ. The CDR3 extends over 15 amino acids. CDR3 DNA: TGCGCCAGCAGCTTGGTCCGGACAGGCACCGGGGAGCTGTTTTTT. It yields the protein CASSLVRTGTGELFF.

This sequence joins TRBV3-1 and TRBJ2-1; D is undetermined. With 4 bases removed from V and 9 bases from J, the gap between germline ends came to 13 bases. The V gene's germline CDR1 is LGHDT and CDR2 YNNKEL (reference sequence). This CDR3 is built from 13 residues. CDR3 sequence: CASSRPPSREQFF. The DNA for the CDR3 is TGTGCCAGCAGCCGACCGCCTAGTCGTGAGCAGTTCTTC.

This clonotype was observed a handful of times. The genes are TRBV11-1 and TRBJ2-5, with 12 bases identical to TRBD1. V gave up 8 bases and J gave up 3 bases; unmatched junction bases: 4. The CDR3 runs to 14 residues. Germline assignment: CDR1 SGHAT and CDR2 FQDESV (reference sequence). Here the CDR3 reads CASYGTGGEETQYF. The CDR3 DNA follows: TGTGCCAGCTACGGGACAGGGGGCGAAGAGACCCAGTACTTC.

V usage is TRBV19 and J usage is TRBJ2-3, with D unclear. V lost 5 bases and J lost 4, with 7 bases in between. CDR1 is LNHDA and CDR2 is SQIVND in the germline V gene (reference sequence). This CDR3 has 12 amino acids. The CDR3, as DNA: TGTGCCAGTAGTTTCAACGCAGATACGCAGTATTTT. It translates to CASSFNADTQYF.

The gene calls are TRBV12-3 or TRBV12-4 and TRBJ2-1; D possibly corresponds to TRBD1 (6 bases). V was trimmed by 10 bases and J by 2 bases, leaving 15 bases between them. CDR3 length equals 14 residues. The CDR3 DNA sequence: TGTGCCAAAACACAGGGAATCCCCTACAATGAGCAGTTCTTC. Its protein is CAKTQGIPYNEQFF.

This clonotype was picked up a small number of times. This chain uses TRBV5-1 with TRBJ2-5, with 10 bases fitting TRBD1. The V segment lost 8 bases and the J segment 5 bases; nucleotides outside the gene matches: 24. Germline CDR1 SGHRS, CDR2 YFSETQ. The CDR3 runs 19 residues. The DNA of the CDR3 is TGCGCCAGATCCCCTCTCCGGTGGGGGACAGGGGATTCCACGGAGACCCAGTACTTC. Amino acid sequence: CARSPLRWGTGDSTETQYF.

V is TRBV11-2 and J is TRBJ2-1; 8 bases are a match to TRBD2. V lost 6 bases, J lost 8 bases, and 15 bases stayed unmatched. The length of the CDR3 is 16 residues. CDR1 is SGHAT, CDR2 FQNNGV, per germline. The CDR3 sequence: CASRPLAGLPRYEQFF. The CDR3 DNA follows: TGTGCCAGCAGACCTCTAGCGGGTCTACCTAGGTATGAGCAGTTCTTC. The variable domain in full, with the rest retrieved from reference TRBV11-2 and TRBJ2-1, is EAGVAQSPRYKIIEKRQSVAFWCNPISGHATLYWYQQILGQGPKLLIQFQNNGVVDDSQLPKDRFSAERLKGVDSTLKIQPAKLEDSAVYLCASRPLAGLPRYEQFFGPGTRLTVL.

This clonotype was recorded a few times. The chain joins TRBV19 to TRBJ2-3, with D uncertain. Germline V gene sequence: CDR1 LNHDA, CDR2 SQIVND (reference sequence). Trimming left V 5 bases short and J 0 bases short, with 12 bases between. The CDR3 spans 15 residues. CDR3 amino acids: CASSLQLTSTDTQYF. CDR3 nucleotides: TGTGCCAGTAGTCTCCAGCTGACCAGCACAGATACGCAGTATTTT.

The CDR3 region has the DNA TGCAGCGTCATCGGGCAAACTAATGAAAAACTGTTTTTT. Its translation: CSVIGQTNEKLFF. The chain joins TRBV29-1 to TRBJ1-4; D ambiguous. This CDR3 has 13 residues. CDR1 is SQVTM, CDR2 ANQGSEA, per germline. V was shortened by 6 bases and J by 1 base, with 9 bases between the two germline ends.

The CDR3 loop is CASSVDAVGNQPQHF. The DNA of the CDR3 is TGCGCCAGCAGCGTTGACGCGGTTGGCAATCAGCCCCAGCATTTT. The chain couples TRBV5-1 to TRBJ1-5; D is undetermined. Germline CDR1 SGHRS, CDR2 YFSETQ. The ends were cut back, 4 bases at V and 2 bases at J, with 13 bases in the middle. The CDR3 is 15 residues long.

This chain uses TRBV6-2 or TRBV6-3 with TRBJ1-1; possibly TRBD1 for D (5 bases). With 5 bases removed from V and 6 bases from J, the gap between germline ends came to 7 bases. Per the germline V gene, CDR1 is MNHEY and CDR2 is SVGEGT. The CDR3 is 11 amino acids. CDR3 protein: CASSTRAEAFF. Here the CDR3 DNA reads TGTGCCAGCAGTACCAGGGCTGAAGCTTTCTTT.

The CDR3 here is CASSPGSRLQPQHF. The DNA of the CDR3 is TGTGCCAGCAGCCCAGGGAGTCGCCTTCAGCCCCAGCATTTT. The chain carries TRBV6-6 and TRBJ1-5, with D perhaps TRBD1 (5 bases). Germline values: CDR1 MNHNY, CDR2 SVGAGI (reference sequence). With 6 bases removed from V and 6 bases from J, the gap between germline ends came to 15 bases. The CDR3 has 14 amino acids.

The CDR3 loop is CASSLDRERSYEQYF. CDR3 bases: TGTGCCAGCAGTTTAGATCGGGAAAGGAGCTACGAGCAGTACTTC. The genes are TRBV12-3 or TRBV12-4 and TRBJ2-7; maybe TRBD2 (5 bases). Trimming left V 1 base short and J 3 bases short, with 13 bases between. The CDR3 covers 15 residues.

This clonotype was recorded at least ten times. The gene calls are TRBV12-3 or TRBV12-4 and TRBJ2-3, with a possible D match to TRBD1 (5 bases). This CDR3 has 14 residues. V lost 1 base to trimming and J lost 5 bases, with 10 bases between them. This CDR3 is CASSLEGFQDTQYF. CDR3 DNA: TGTGCCAGCAGTTTAGAGGGGTTCCAAGATACGCAGTATTTT.

This clonotype has more than one count but fewer than ten. V is TRBV7-8 and J is TRBJ2-2; D ambiguous. The length of the CDR3 is 15 residues. The V gene lost 1 base and the J gene lost 3 bases, with 9 bases spanning the gap. Germline CDR1 and CDR2: SGHVS and FQNEAQ. The CDR3 spells CASSLVLDDTGELFF. Here the CDR3 DNA reads TGTGCCAGCAGCTTAGTTTTAGACGACACCGGGGAGCTGTTTTTT.

V gene TRBV18 combines with J gene TRBJ2-1, with D possibly TRBD1 on 6 matching bases. The V end lost 6 bases, the J end lost 0 bases, and 12 bases lay between the germline ends. Germline V gene sequence: CDR1 KGHSH, CDR2 LQKENI. The CDR3 totals 15 residues. This CDR3 is CASSRQESSYNEQFF. Here the CDR3 DNA reads TGTGCCAGCTCCCGACAGGAAAGCTCCTACAATGAGCAGTTCTTC.

This clonotype has just a few counts. The gene calls are TRBV7-2 and TRBJ2-7; no firm D call. Deletions cut 4 bases from V and 4 bases from J, with 17 bases between. The CDR3 is made up of 15 amino acids. Germline V gene data show CDR1 as SGHTA and CDR2 as FQGNSA. The CDR3 sequence is CASSSRGDPEYEQYF. The CDR3 region has the DNA TGTGCCAGCAGCTCACGTGGCGACCCCGAGTACGAGCAGTACTTC.

V gene TRBV7-9 combines with J gene TRBJ2-3; tentatively, D is TRBD1 or TRBD2 (6 bases each). CDR3 length: 14 residues. The germline V gene has CDR1 SEHNR and CDR2 FQNEAQ (reference sequence). Trimming removed 5 bases at V and 6 bases at J, with 15 bases between. The CDR3 loop is CASSITGRWDTQYF. As DNA, the CDR3 is TGTGCCAGCAGCATAACAGGGAGGTGGGATACGCAGTATTTT.

CDR3 in DNA: TGCGCCAGCAGCTTCGGGACAGGTGTCTATGGCTACACCTTC. It is translated as CASSFGTGVYGYTF. The chain combines TRBV5-1 with TRBJ1-2; 8 positions match TRBD1. The CDR3 is 14 amino acids. Germline lookup yields CDR1 SGHRS and CDR2 YFSETQ. The J segment lost 4 bases and the V segment lost 2 bases, leaving 4 bases of the junction unmatched. Filled out from reference TRBV5-1 and TRBJ1-2, the complete variable domain reads KAGVTQTPRYLIKTRGQQVTLSCSPISGHRSVSWYQQTPGQGLQFLFEYFSETQRNKGNFPGRFSGRQFSNSRSEMNVSTLELGDSALYLCASSFGTGVYGYTFGSGTRLTVV.

The V gene is TRBV20-1, the J gene TRBJ1-1, with unresolved D. The V end was cut by 3 bases, the J end by 2 bases, with 10 bases between. Germline CDR1 and CDR2: DFQATT and SNEGSKA (reference sequence). CDR3 length: 13 amino acids. CDR3 loop: CSASRNPNTEAFF. CDR3 bases: TGCAGTGCTAGTAGGAACCCCAACACTGAAGCTTTCTTT.

This clonotype was detected ten times or more. The chain links TRBV29-1 to TRBJ2-2; TRBD1 or TRBD2 may be the D gene (6 bases each). The V end was cut by 4 bases, the J end by 6 bases, with 12 bases between. Germline loops: CDR1 SQVTM, CDR2 ANQGSEA. The CDR3 runs to 13 residues. The CDR3 coding sequence is TGCAGCGTTGGGAAGGGGGGTCCCGGGGAGCTGTTTTTT. Its protein is CSVGKGGPGELFF.

This clonotype was observed at least ten times. This chain connects TRBV7-2 to TRBJ2-1; TRBD1 might be the D (6 bases). The CDR3 has 11 residues. CDR1 is SGHTA and CDR2 is FQGNSA in the germline V gene. V lost 5 bases to trimming and J lost 9 bases, with 8 bases between them. CDR3 bases: TGTGCCAGCAGCCCAGGGGCTGAGCAGTTCTTC. This encodes CASSPGAEQFF.

The J gene is TRBJ2-3, the V gene TRBV7-2, with 11 bases that match TRBD2. The CDR3 is 17 residues long. Germline values: CDR1 SGHTA, CDR2 FQGNSA. Unmatched junction bases numbered 8, after V lost 2 bases and J lost 4 bases. For the CDR3, the DNA is TGTGCCAGCAGCTTAAAGGCCTTAGCGGGAGGGCCAGATACGCAGTATTTT. Translated, it gives CASSLKALAGGPDTQYF.